This entry describes one T cell receptor (beta chain). V was pared by 0 bases and J by 0 bases, with 12 bases between. The CDR3 has 16 residues. CDR1 and CDR2 (germline): SGHNT, YYREEE (reference sequence). The data belong to a study of PD-L1 blockade in urothelial cancer. Overall study: Dosed intravenously at 1,200 mg every 3 weeks, atezolizumab was initiated by patients at some point between 2014 and 2016. It was at 3 weeks (second dose) and 6 weeks after treatment start that blood was analyzed.

Measured with immunoSEQ multiplex PCR; TCRdb has only the in-frame clones, and not every one. The sample lists approximately 50,000 clones; 88% were seen once. The time point was: peripheral blood 6 weeks after treatment start. The TCR was taken from a man aged 60 to 75 with urothelial cancer. The chain employs TRBV5-4 and TRBJ1-2, with D perhaps matching TRBD1 (5 bases). The sequencing here drew on PBMCs, taken around atezolizumab (anti-PD-L1) treatment. CDR3 coding DNA: TGTGCCAGCAGCTTGGGGACAACGGCCGCTAACTATGGCTACACCTTC. It codes for CASSLGTTAANYGYTF.